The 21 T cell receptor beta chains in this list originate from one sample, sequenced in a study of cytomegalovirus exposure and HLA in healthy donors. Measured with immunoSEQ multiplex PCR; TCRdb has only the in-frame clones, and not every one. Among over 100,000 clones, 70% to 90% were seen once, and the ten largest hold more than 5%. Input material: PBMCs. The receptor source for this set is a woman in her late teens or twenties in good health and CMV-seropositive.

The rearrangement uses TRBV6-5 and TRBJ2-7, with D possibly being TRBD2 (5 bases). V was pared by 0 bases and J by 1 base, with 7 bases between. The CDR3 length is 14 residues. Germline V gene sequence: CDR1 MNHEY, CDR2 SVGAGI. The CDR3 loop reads CASSYSSGSYEQYF. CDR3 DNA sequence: TGTGCCAGCAGTTACTCCAGCGGTTCCTACGAGCAGTACTTC.

CDR3 nucleotide sequence: TGTGCCAGCAGTTTAACCGGGTATAGCAATCAGCCCCAGCATTTT. The encoded protein is CASSLTGYSNQPQHF. This rearrangement joins TRBV27 to TRBJ1-5; D is unresolved. The CDR3 sequence is 15 residues long. Trimming removed 2 bases from V and 0 bases from J, with 8 bases in between. Germline-derived CDR1 and CDR2 are MNHEY and SMNVEV (reference sequence).

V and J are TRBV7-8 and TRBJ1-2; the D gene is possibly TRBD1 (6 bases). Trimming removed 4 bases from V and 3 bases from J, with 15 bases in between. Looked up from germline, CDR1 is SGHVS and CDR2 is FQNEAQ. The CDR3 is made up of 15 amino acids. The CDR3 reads CASSSRQDPHYGYTF. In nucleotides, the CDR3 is TGTGCCAGCAGCTCCCGACAGGATCCTCACTATGGCTACACCTTC.

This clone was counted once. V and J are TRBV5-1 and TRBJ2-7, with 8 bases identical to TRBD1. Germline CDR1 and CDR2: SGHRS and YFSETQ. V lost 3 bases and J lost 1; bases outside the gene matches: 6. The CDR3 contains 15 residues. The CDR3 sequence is CASSSYRGDSYEQYF. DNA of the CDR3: TGCGCCAGCAGCTCATACAGGGGGGATTCCTACGAGCAGTACTTC.

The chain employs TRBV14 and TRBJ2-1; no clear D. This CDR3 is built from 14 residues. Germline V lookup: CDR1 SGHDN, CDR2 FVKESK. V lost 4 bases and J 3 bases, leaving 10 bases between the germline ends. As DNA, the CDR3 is TGTGCCAGCAGCCCGACTCGGGTCTACAATGAGCAGTTCTTC. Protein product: CASSPTRVYNEQFF.

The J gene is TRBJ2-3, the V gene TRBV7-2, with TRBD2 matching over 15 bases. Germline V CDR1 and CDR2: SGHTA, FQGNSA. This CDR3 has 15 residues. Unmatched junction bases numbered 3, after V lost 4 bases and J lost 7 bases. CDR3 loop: CASSSGLAGGNTQYF. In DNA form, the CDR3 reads TGTGCCAGCAGCTCGGGACTAGCGGGAGGCAATACGCAGTATTTT.

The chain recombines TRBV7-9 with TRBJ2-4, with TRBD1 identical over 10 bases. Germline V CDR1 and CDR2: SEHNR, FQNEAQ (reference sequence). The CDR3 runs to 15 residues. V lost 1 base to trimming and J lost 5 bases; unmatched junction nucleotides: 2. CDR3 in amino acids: CASSLVGTGENIQYF. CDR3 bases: TGTGCCAGCAGCTTAGTTGGGACAGGGGAAAACATTCAGTACTTC.

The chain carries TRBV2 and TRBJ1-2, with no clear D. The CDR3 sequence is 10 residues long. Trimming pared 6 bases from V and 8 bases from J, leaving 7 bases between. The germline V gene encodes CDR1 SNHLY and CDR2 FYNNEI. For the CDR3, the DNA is TGTGCCAGCAGGGCGGGCGGCTACACCTTC. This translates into CASRAGGYTF.

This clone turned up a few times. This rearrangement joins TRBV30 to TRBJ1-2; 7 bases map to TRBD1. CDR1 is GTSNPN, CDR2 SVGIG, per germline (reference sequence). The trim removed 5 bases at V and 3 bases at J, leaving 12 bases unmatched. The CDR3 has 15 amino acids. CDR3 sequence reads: CAWGKPDRPYYGYTF. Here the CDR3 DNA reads TGTGCCTGGGGTAAACCGGACAGGCCCTACTATGGCTACACCTTC.

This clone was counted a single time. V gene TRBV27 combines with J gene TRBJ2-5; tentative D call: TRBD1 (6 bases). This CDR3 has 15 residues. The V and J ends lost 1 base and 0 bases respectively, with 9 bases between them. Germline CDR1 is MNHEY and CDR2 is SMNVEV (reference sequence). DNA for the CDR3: TGTGCCAGCAGTTTATTGGCAGGGGACCAAGAGACCCAGTACTTC. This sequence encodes CASSLLAGDQETQYF.

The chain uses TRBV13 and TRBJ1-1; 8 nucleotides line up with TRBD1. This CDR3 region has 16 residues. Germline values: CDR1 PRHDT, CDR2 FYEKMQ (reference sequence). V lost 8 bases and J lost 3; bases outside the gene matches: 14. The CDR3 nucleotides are TGTGCCAGCTCGCCGGGGGACAGGCGGTATGACACTGAAGCTTTCTTT. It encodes CASSPGDRRYDTEAFF. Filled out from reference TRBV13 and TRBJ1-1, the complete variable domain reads AAGVIQSPRHLIKEKRETATLKCYPIPRHDTVYWYQQGPGQDPQFLISFYEKMQSDKGSIPDRFSAQQFSDYHSELNMSSLELGDSALYFCASSPGDRRYDTEAFFGQGTRLTVV.

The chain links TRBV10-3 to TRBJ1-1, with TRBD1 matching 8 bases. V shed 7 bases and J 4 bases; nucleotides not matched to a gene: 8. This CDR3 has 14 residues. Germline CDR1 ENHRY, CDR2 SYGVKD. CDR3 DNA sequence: TGTGCCATCACAGCAGGGGGCGCCCCCACTGAAGCTTTCTTT. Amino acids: CAITAGGAPTEAFF.

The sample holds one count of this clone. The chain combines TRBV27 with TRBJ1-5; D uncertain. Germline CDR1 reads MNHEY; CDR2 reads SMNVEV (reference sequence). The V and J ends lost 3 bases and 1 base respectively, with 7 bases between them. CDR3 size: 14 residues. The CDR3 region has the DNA TGTGCCAGCAGTTTCGGTACCAGCAATCAGCCCCAGCATTTT. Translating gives CASSFGTSNQPQHF.

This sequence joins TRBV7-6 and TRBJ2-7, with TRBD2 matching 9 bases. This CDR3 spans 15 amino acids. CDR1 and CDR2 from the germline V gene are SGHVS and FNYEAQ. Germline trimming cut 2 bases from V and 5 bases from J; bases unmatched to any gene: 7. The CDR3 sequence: CASSLMAVAGDEQYF. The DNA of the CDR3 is TGTGCCAGCAGCTTAATGGCGGTAGCGGGAGACGAGCAGTACTTC.

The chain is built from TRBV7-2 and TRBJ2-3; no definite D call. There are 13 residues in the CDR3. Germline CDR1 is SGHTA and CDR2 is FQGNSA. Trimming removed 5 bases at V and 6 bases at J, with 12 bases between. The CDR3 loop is CASSAEPGDTQYF. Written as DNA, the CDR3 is TGTGCCAGCAGCGCGGAGCCTGGGGATACGCAGTATTTT.

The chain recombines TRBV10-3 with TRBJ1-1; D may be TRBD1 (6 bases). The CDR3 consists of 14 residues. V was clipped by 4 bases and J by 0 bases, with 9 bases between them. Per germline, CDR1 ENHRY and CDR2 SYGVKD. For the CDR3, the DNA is TGTGCCATCAGTGGGGGGCGACTGAACACTGAAGCTTTCTTT. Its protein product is CAISGGRLNTEAFF.

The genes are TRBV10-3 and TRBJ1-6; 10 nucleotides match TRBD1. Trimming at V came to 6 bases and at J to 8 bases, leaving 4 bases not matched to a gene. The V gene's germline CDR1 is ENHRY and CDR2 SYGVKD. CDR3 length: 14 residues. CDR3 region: CAISPGQGDSPLHF. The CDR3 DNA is TGTGCCATCAGCCCCGGACAGGGGGATTCACCCCTCCACTTT.

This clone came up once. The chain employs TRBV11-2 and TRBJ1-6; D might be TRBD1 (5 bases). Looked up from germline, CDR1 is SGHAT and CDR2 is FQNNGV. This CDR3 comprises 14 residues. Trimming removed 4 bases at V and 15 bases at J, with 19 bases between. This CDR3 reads CASSSGGGFRLLHF. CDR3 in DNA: TGTGCCAGCAGCTCTGGGGGAGGCTTCAGGCTCCTCCACTTT.

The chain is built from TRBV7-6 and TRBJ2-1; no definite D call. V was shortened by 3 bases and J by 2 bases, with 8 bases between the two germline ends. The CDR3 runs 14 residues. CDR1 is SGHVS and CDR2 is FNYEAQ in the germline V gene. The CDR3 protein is CASSFTSPYNEQFF. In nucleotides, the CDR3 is TGTGCCAGCAGCTTCACATCGCCCTACAATGAGCAGTTCTTC.

The CDR3 nucleotides are TGTGCCAGCAGCTTTTCTCGGTTGGGGACAGGAGGGAACACTGAAGCTTTCTTT. Translated: CASSFSRLGTGGNTEAFF. This rearrangement joins TRBV7-3 to TRBJ1-1; 8 bases align to TRBD1. In germline, CDR1 is SGHTA, CDR2 FQGTGA. The CDR3 sequence is 18 residues long. V lost 3 bases to trimming and J lost 1 base; unmatched junction nucleotides: 13.

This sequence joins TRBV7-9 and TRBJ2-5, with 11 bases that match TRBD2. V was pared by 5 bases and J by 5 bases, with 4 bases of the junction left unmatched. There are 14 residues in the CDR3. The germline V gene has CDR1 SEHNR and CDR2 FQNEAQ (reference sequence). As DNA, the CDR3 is TGTGCCAGCAGCGCACTAGCGGGAGAGGAGACCCAGTACTTC. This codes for CASSALAGEETQYF.